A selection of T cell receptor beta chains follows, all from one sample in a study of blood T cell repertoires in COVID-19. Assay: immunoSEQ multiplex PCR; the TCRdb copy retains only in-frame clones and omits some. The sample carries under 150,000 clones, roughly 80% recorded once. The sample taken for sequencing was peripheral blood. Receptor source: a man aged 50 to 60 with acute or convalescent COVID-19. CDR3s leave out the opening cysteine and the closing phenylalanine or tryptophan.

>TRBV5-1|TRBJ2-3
ASSWSGASTDTQY
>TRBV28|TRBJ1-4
ASTEVGSNEKLF
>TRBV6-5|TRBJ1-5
ASSYPAGSNQPQH
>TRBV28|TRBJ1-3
ASSLDGSSGNTIY
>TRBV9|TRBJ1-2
ASSVGWTANGYT
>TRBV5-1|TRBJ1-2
ASSPDRGYGYT
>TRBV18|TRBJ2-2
ASSPGTGDTGELF
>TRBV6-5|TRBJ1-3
ASSGGAGNTIY
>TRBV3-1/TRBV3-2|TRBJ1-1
ASSRSRGEAF
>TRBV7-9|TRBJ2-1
ASSSQGGEQF
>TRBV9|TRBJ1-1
ASAGGLTRTEAF
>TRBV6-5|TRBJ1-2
ASSYSTTGSNYGYT
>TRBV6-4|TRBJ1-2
ASSDSFEGGYT
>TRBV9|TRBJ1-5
ASSVDGGVNQPQH
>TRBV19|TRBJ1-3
ASTSPWPGNTIY
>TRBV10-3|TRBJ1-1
AISDPSGGSTEAF
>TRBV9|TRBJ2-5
ASSVAERGSQY
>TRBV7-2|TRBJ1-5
ASSLLTGLNSNQPQH
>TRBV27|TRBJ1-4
ACRPRDREGKLF
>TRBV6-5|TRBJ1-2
ASERDRANGYT
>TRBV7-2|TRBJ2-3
ASSSNPGFDTQY
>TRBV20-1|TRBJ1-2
SARDLVGYT
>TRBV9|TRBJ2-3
ASSVELYTDTQY
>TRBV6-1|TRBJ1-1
ASSETLGGDTEAF
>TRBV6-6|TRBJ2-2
ASSYRLAVGTGELF
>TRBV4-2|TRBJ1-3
ASSPTGSGGNTIY
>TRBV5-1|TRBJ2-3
ASSPGLPTDTQY
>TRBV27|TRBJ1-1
ASSTGGTEAF